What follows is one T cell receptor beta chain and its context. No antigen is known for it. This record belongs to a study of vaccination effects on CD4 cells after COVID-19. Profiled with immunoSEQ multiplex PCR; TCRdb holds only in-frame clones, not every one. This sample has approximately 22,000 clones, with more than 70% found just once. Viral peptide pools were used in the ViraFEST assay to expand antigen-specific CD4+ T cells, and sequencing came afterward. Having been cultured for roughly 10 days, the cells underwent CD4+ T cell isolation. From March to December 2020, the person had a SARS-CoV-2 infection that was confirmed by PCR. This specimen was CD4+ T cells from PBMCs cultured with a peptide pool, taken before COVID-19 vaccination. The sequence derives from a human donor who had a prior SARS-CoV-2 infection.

CDR3 sequence (DNA): TGTGCCTGGAGTGATCGGAGCGGGGGGAACACCGGGGAGCTGTTTTTT. Translating gives CAWSDRSGGNTGELFF. The rearrangement joins TRBV30 to TRBJ2-2, with 8 bases lining up with TRBD2. The germline V gene has CDR1 GTSNPN and CDR2 SVGIG (reference sequence). The CDR3 sequence is 16 residues long. V shed 1 base, J shed 1 base, and the junction held 5 bases outside the gene matches.